In its sample, the clone carrying this T cell receptor (beta chain) was seen a few times. Per the authors' pipeline: Nucleated cell counts were estimated from reference gene primer amplification. TCRdb's table, derived via immunoSEQ multiplex PCR, lists solely in-frame clones and lacks some. The V and J calls and clone size were taken over from that table, and D and trimming were inferred from the DNA. The table has roughly 180,000 clones, roughly 84% seen once. This record belongs to a study of blood T cell repertoires in COVID-19. The CDR3 consists of 13 residues. The ends were cut back, 5 bases at V and 7 bases at J, with 14 bases in the middle. In germline, CDR1 is LNHDA, CDR2 SQIVND (reference sequence). Cohort 3 recovery required two negative PCRs, clearance, or symptom resolution.

The receptor's source is a woman aged 60-70 years who had recovered from COVID-19. J is TRBJ1-2 and V is TRBV19; D is possibly TRBD1 (6 bases). Sequenced: PBMCs or T cells enriched from blood (not recorded which). The CDR3 loop reads CASSYNTGTGYTF. For the CDR3, the DNA is TGTGCCAGTAGTTACAACACAGGGACTGGCTACACCTTC.